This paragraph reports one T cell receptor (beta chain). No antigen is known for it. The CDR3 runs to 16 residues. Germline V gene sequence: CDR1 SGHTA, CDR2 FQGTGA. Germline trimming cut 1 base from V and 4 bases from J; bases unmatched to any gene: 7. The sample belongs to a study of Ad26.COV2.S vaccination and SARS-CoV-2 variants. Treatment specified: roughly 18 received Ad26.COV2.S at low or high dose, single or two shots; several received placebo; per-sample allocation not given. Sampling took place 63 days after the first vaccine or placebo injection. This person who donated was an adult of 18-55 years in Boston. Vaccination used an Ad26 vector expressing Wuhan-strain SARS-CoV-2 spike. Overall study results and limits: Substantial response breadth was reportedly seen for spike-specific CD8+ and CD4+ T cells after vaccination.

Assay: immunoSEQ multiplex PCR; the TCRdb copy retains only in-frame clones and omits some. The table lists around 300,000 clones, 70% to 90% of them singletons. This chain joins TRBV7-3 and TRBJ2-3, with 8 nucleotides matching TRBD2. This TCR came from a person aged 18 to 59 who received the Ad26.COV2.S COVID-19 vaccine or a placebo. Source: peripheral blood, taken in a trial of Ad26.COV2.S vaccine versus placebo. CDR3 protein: CASSLKSGSRADTQYF. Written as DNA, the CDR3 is TGTGCCAGCAGCTTAAAGAGCGGGAGTAGGGCAGATACGCAGTATTTT.